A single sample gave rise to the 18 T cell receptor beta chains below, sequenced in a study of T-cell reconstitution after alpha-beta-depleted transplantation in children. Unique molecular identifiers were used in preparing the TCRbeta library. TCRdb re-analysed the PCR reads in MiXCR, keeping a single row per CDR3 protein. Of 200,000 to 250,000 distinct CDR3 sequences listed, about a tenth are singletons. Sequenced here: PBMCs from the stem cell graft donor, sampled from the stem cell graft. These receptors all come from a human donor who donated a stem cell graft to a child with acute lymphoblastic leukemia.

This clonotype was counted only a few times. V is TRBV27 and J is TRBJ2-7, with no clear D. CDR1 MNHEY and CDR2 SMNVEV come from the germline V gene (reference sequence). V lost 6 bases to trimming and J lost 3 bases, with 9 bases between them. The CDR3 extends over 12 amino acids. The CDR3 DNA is TGTGCCAGCAGCCCGACCATCTACGAGCAGTACTTC. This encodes CASSPTIYEQYF.

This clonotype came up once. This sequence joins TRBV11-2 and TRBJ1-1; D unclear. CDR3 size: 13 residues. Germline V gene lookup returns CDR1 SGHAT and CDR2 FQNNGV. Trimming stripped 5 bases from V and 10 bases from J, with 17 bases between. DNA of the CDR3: TGTGCCAGCAGCCCGATGACCCAGATCGGAGCTTTCTTT. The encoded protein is CASSPMTQIGAFF.

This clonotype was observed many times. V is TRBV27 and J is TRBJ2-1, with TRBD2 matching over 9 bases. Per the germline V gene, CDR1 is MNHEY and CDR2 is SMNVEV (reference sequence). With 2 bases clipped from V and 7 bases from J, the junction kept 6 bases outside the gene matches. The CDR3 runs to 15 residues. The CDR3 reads CASSLLGTSINEQFF. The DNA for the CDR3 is TGTGCCAGCAGTTTACTCGGGACTAGCATTAATGAGCAGTTCTTC.

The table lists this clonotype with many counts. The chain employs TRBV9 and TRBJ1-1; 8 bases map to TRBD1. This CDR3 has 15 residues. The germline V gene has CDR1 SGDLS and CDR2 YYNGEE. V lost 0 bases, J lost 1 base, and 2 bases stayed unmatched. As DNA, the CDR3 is TGTGCCAGCAGCGTAGGTGGGACAGGGAACACTGAAGCTTTCTTT. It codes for CASSVGGTGNTEAFF.

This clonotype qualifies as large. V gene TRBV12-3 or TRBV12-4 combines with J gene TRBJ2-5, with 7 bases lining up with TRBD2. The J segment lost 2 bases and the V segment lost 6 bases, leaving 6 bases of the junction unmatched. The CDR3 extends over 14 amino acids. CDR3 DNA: TGTGCCAGCAGCCCGGCGGGACTACAAGAGACCCAGTACTTC. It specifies CASSPAGLQETQYF.

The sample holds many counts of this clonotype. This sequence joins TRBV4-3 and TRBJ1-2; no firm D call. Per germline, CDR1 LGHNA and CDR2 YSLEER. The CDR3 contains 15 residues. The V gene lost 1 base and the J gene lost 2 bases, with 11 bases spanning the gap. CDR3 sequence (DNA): TGCGCCAGCAGCCAAGCCCGGACGGGGAACTATGGCTACACCTTC. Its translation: CASSQARTGNYGYTF.

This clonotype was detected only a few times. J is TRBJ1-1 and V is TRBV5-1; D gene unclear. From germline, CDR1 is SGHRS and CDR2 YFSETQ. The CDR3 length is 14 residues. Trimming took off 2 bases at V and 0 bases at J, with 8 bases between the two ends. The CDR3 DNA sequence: TGCGCCAGCAGCTTTGGACCGATGAACACTGAAGCTTTCTTT. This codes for CASSFGPMNTEAFF.

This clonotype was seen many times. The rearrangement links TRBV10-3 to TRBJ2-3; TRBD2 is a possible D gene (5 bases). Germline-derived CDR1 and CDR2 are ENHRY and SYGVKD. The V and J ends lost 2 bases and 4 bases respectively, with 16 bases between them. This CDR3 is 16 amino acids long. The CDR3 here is CAISEPGEGGADTQYF. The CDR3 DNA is TGTGCCATCAGTGAGCCGGGTGAGGGTGGCGCAGATACGCAGTATTTT.

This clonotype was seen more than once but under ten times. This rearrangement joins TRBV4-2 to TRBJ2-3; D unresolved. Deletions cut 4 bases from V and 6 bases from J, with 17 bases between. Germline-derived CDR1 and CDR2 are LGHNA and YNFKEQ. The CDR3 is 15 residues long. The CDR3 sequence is CASSLDDANTDTQYF. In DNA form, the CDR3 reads TGTGCCAGCAGCCTCGACGACGCCAACACCGATACGCAGTATTTT.

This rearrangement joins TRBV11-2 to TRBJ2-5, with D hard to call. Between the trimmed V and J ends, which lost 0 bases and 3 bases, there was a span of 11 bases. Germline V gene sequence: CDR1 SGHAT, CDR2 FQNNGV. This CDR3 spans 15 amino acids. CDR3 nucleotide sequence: TGTGCCAGCAGCTTAGATTATTGGGGAAAAGAGACCCAGTACTTC. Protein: CASSLDYWGKETQYF.

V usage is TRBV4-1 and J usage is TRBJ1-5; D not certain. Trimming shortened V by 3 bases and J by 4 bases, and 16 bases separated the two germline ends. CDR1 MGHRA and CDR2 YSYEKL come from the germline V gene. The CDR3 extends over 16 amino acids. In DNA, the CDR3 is TGCGCCAGCAGCCACCTAAGTCGGGGAGTAAATCAGCCCCAGCATTTT. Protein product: CASSHLSRGVNQPQHF.

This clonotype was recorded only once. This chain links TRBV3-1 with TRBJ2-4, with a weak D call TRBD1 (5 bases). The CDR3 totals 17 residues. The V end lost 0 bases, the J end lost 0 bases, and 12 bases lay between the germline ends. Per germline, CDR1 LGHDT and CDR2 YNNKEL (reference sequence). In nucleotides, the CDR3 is TGTGCCAGCAGCCAAGATCAAGGGGATGGAGCCAAAAACATTCAGTACTTC. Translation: CASSQDQGDGAKNIQYF.

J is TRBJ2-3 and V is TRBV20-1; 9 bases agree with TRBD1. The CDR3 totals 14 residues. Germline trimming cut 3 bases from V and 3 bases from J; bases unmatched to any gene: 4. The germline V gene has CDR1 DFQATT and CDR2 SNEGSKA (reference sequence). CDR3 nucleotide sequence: TGCAGTGCTAGCGGGACAGGGAGGACAGATACGCAGTATTTT. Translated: CSASGTGRTDTQYF.

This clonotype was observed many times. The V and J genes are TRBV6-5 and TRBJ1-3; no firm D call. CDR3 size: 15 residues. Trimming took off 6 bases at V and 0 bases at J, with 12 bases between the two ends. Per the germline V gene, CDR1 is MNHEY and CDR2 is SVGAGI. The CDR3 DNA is TGTGCCAGCAGCTACGACACGAACTCTGGAAACACCATATATTTT. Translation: CASSYDTNSGNTIYF.

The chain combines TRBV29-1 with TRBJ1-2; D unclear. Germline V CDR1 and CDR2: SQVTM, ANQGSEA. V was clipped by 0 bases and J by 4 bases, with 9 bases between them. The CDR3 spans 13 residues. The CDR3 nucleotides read TGCAGCGTTGAAGACGAGGCAGGCTATGGCTACACCTTC. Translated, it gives CSVEDEAGYGYTF.

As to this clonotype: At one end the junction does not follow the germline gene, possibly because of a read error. The CDR3 sequence: CASTESGLQAFF. CDR3 bases: TGTGCCAGCACTGAATCGGGACTCCAAGCTTTCTTT. The chain joins TRBV6-1 to TRBJ1-1, with a possible D match to TRBD1 (5 bases). The CDR3 runs to 12 residues. Germline-derived CDR1 and CDR2 are MNHNS and SASEGT.

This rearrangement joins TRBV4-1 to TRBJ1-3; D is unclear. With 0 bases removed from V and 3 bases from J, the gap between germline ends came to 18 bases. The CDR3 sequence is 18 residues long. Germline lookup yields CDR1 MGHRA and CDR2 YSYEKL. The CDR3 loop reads CASSQESRFGMDGNTIYF. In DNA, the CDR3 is TGCGCCAGCAGCCAAGAATCGCGATTCGGGATGGATGGAAACACCATATATTTT.

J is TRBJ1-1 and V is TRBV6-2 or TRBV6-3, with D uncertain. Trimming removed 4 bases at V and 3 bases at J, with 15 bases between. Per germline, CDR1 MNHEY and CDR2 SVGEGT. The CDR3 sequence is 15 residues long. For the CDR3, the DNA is TGTGCCAGCAGTTCATTACGGCATGGGGACACTGAAGCTTTCTTT. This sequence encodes CASSSLRHGDTEAFF.